These 2 T cell receptor beta chains originate from one sample sequenced in a study of T cell responses to AZD1222 COVID-19 vaccine. Clones were sequenced by immunoSEQ multiplex PCR, and TCRdb holds only the in-frame ones, with some missing. Of about 150,000 clones detected, approximately 90% appear once; the ten largest clones hold roughly 7%. This material consisted of peripheral blood, taken after recovery from COVID-19. These receptors were collected from an adult who had recovered from COVID-19.

The CDR3 DNA reads as TGTGCCAGCAGCGTGACTAGCGGGGATCTCACAGATACGCAGTATTTT. The encoded protein is CASSVTSGDLTDTQYF. The chain carries TRBV9 and TRBJ2-3; TRBD2 agrees at 11 bases. The V segment lost 2 bases and the J segment 2 bases; nucleotides outside the gene matches: 4. CDR1 and CDR2 from the germline V gene are SGDLS and YYNGEE. The CDR3 consists of 16 residues.

The chain couples TRBV29-1 to TRBJ1-4; D unclear. This CDR3 comprises 13 residues. Germline V gene sequence: CDR1 SQVTM, CDR2 ANQGSEA. V was clipped by 4 bases and J by 5 bases, with 11 bases between them. CDR3 region: CSVGRAPNEKLFF. The CDR3 DNA follows: TGCAGCGTTGGTAGGGCACCGAATGAAAAACTGTTTTTT.